This T cell receptor (beta chain) stems from a study of blood T cell repertoires in COVID-19. The repertoire was sequenced with immunoSEQ multiplex PCR; TCRdb's copy has only in-frame clones and lacks some. Here the sample spans 250,000 or so clones, about 83% being singletons. There are 14 residues in the CDR3. CDR1 and CDR2 from the germline V gene are MNHEY and SVGEGT. V shed 2 bases and J 5 bases; nucleotides not matched to a gene: 5. The source is a woman aged 40 to 50 who had recovered from COVID-19. The rearrangement joins TRBV6-2 or TRBV6-3 to TRBJ1-2, with TRBD1 matching over 7 bases. Sequenced input: peripheral blood. The CDR3 DNA sequence: TGTGCCAGCAGTTACGTCGACAGGGCTTATGGCTACACCTTC. Its translation is CASSYVDRAYGYTF.